The source of this T cell receptor (beta chain) is a study of human T cells and chemical hapten exposure. Overall study context: Sensitization applied 2% DPC to about 2 cm by about 2 cm of upper inner arm skin. Slight volume differences across pooled libraries mainly accounted for varying per-sample TCR yields. The study patch tested 0.01% DPC on the upper back and read results at 6 days. General observations from the study: Compared with pre-sensitization or healthy control sets, expanded TCRs clustered more.

The sample's time point: patch test 3, about 24 weeks after DPC sensitization. Indicated treatment: therapeutic diphenylcyclopropenone sensitization with weekly scalp DPC. Each CDR3 protein gets one entry after TCRdb re-called the RACE reads with MiXCR. The sample yields approximately 32,000 distinct CDR3 sequences, over 4.5% seen once. This clonotype has at least ten counts. The antigen is undetermined. The CDR3 contains 15 residues. Germline V gene lookup returns CDR1 LGHDT and CDR2 YNNKEL (reference sequence). V lost 5 bases to trimming and J lost 1 base; unmatched junction nucleotides: 6. Sequences were derived from whole blood, sampled in connection with sensitization to the hapten diphenylcyclopropenone (DPC). The receptor was derived from a man in his thirties or forties with alopecia areata. Some clones in this sample may be carry-over from other donors' samples. The chain combines TRBV3-1 with TRBJ2-5, with TRBD1 matching 8 bases. CDR3 sequence reads: CASSFRQGSQETQYF. Written as DNA, the CDR3 is TGTGCCAGCAGCTTCAGACAGGGGAGCCAAGAGACCCAGTACTTC.